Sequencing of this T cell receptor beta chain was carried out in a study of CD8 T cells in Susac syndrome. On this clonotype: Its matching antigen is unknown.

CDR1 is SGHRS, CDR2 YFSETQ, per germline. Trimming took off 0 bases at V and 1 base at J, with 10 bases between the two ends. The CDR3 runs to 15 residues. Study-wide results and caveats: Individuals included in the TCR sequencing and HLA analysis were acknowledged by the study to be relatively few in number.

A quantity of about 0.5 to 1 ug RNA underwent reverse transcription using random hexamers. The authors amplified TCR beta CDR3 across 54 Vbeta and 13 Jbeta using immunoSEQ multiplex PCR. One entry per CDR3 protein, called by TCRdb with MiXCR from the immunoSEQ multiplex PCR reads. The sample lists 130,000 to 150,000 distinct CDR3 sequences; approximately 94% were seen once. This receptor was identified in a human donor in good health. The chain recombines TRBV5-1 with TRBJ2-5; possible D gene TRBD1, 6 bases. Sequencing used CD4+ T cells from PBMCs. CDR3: CASSLARRGQETQYF. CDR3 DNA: TGCGCCAGCAGCTTGGCCCGCAGGGGCCAAGAGACCCAGTACTTC.